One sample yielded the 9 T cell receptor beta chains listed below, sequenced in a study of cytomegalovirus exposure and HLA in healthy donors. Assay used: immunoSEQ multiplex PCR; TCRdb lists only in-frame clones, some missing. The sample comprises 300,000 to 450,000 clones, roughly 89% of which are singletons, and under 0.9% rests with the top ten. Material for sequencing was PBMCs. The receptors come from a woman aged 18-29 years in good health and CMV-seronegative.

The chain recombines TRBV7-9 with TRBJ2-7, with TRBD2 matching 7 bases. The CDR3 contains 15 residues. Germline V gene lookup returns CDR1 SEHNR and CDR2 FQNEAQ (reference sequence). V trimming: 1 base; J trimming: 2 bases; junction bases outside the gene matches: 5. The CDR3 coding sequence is TGTGCCAGCAGCTTAGGAGGAGGGAGGGCCTACGAGCAGTACTTC. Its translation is CASSLGGGRAYEQYF.

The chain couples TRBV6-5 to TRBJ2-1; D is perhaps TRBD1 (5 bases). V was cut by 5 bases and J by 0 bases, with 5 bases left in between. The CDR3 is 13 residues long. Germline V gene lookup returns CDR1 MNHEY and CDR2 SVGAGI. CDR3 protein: CASSRGSYNEQFF. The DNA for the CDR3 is TGTGCCAGCAGTAGGGGCTCCTACAATGAGCAGTTCTTC.

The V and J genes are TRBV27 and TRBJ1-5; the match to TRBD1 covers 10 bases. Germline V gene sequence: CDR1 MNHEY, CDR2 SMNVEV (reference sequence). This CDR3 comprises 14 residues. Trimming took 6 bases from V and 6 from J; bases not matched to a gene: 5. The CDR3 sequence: CASSRDRGTQPQHF. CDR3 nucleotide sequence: TGTGCCAGCAGCCGGGACAGGGGCACTCAGCCCCAGCATTTT.

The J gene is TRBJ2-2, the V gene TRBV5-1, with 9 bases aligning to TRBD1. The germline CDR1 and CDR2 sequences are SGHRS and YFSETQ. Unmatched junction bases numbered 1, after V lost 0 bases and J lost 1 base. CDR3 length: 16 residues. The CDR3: CASSLGGQGNTGELFF. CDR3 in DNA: TGCGCCAGCAGCTTGGGGGGACAGGGGAACACCGGGGAGCTGTTTTTT.

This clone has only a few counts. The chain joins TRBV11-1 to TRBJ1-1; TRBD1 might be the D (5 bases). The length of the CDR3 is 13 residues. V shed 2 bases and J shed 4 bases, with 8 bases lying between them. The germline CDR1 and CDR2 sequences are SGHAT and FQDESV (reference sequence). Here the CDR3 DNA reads TGTGCCAGCAGCTTAAAGCAGGGCACTGAAGCTTTCTTT. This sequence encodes CASSLKQGTEAFF.

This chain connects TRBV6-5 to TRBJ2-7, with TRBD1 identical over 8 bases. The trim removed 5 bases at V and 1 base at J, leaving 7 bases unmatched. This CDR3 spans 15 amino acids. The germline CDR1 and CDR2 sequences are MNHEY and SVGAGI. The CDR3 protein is CASSALGTGSYEQYF. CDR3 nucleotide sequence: TGTGCCAGCAGTGCTCTCGGGACAGGTTCCTACGAGCAGTACTTC.

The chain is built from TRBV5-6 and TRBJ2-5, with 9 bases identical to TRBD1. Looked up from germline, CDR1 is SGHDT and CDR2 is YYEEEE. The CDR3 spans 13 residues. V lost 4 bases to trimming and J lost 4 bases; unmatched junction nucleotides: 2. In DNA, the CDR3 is TGTGCCAGCAGCGGGACAGGGCGAGAGACCCAGTACTTC. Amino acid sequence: CASSGTGRETQYF.

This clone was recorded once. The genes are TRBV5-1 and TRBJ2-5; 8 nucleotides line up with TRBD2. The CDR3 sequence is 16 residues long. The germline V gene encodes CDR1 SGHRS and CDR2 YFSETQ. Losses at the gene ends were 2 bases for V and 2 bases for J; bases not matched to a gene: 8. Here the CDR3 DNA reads TGCGCCAGCAGCTTCGGCCTAGCGGGTTTTCAAGAGACCCAGTACTTC. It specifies CASSFGLAGFQETQYF.

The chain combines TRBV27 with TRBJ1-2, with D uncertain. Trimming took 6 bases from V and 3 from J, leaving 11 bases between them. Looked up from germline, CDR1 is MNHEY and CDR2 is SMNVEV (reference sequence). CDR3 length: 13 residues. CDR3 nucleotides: TGTGCCAGCAGCCTAGACGGAGACTATGGCTACACCTTC. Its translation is CASSLDGDYGYTF.